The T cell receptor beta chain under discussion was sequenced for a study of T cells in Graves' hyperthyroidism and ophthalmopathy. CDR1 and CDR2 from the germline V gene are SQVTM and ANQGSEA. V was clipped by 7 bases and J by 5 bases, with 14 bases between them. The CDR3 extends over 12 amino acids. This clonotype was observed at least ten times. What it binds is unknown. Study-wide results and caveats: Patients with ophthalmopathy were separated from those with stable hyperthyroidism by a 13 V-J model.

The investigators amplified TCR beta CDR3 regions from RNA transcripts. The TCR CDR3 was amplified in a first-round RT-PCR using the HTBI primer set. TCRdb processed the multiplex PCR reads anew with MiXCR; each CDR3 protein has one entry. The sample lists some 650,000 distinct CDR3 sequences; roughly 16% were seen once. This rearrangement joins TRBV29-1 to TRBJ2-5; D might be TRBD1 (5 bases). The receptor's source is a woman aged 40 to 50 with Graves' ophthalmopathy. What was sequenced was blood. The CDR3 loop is CSGRRAWETQYF. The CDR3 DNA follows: TGCAGCGGACGCAGGGCTTGGGAGACCCAGTACTTC.